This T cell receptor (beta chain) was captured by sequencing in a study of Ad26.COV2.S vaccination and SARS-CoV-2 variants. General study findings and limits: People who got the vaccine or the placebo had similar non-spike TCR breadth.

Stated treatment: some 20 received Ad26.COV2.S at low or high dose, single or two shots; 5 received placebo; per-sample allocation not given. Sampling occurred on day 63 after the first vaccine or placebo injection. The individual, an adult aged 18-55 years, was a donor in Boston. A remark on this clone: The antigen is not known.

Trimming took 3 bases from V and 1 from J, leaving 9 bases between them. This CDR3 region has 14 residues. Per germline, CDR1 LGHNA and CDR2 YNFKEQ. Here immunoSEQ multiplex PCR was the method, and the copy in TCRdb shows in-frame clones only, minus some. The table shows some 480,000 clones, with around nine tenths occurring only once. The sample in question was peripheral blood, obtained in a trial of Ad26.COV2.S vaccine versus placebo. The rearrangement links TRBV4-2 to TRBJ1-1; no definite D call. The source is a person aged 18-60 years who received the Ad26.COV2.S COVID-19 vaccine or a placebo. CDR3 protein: CASSHIEENTEAFF. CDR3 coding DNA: TGTGCCAGCAGCCATATTGAAGAGAACACTGAAGCTTTCTTT.